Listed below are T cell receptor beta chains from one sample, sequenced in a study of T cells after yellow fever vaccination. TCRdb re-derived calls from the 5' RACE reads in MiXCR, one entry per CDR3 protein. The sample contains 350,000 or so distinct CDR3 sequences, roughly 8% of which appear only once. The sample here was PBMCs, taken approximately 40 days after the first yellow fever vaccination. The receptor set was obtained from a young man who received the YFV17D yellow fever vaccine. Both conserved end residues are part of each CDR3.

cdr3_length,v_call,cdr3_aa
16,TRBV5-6,CASSRGVAAHTDTQYF
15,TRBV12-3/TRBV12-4,CASSFAPKSSYEQYF
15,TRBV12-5,CASGLGHSGANVLTF
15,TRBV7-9,CASSLTQGRAGELFF
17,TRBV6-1,CASSIGQATLRTYEQYF
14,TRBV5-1,CASSLVQMNTEAFF
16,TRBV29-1,CSVYNPLIPDTGELFF
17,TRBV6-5,CASSYLGQGAVLSIQYF
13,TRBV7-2,CASSSQGGEKLFF
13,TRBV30,CACSRDNNQPQHF